The 19 T cell receptor beta chains below were found in one sample sequenced in a study of blood T cell repertoires in COVID-19. The data were produced by immunoSEQ multiplex PCR, yet TCRdb's version contains in-frame clones alone and is incomplete. The data show around 370,000 clones, about 90% seen once. Sequenced material: peripheral blood. The receptor set was obtained from a man aged 18 to 30 with active or convalescent COVID-19.

This clone turned up a few times. The genes are TRBV19 and TRBJ1-2, with D hard to call. Trimming stripped 5 bases from V and 2 bases from J, with 18 bases between. The CDR3 is 16 residues long. The V gene's germline CDR1 is LNHDA and CDR2 SQIVND (reference sequence). For the CDR3, the DNA is TGTGCCAGTAGTCGGGAGCTACTATCACCAAACTATGGCTACACCTTC. As protein: CASSRELLSPNYGYTF. Full variable domain (remainder filled in from reference TRBV19 and TRBJ1-2): DGGITQSPKYLFRKEGQNVTLSCEQNLNHDAMYWYRQDPGQGLRLIYYSQIVNDFQKGDIAEGYSVSREKKESFPLTVTSAQKNPTAFYLCASSRELLSPNYGYTFGSGTRLTVV.

This clone was seen once. The chain recombines TRBV6-5 with TRBJ1-1; no reliable D call. The length of the CDR3 is 13 residues. With 6 bases removed from V and 5 bases from J, the gap between germline ends came to 13 bases. Germline loops: CDR1 MNHEY, CDR2 SVGAGI. CDR3 coding DNA: TGTGCCAGCAGCAAATCCCGGTTTACTGAAGCTTTCTTT. Translation: CASSKSRFTEAFF.

The chain couples TRBV6-6 to TRBJ2-7; D unclear. V gave up 5 bases and J gave up 2 bases, with 13 bases separating them. CDR1 is MNHNY and CDR2 is SVGAGI in the germline V gene (reference sequence). This CDR3 contains 14 residues. CDR3 in amino acids: CASSTRSGAYEQYF. CDR3 coding DNA: TGTGCCAGCAGTACCAGATCAGGCGCCTACGAGCAGTACTTC.

The genes are TRBV5-4 and TRBJ2-7; 7 bases line up with TRBD1. Germline assignment: CDR1 SGHNT and CDR2 YYREEE (reference sequence). V shed 0 bases and J 5 bases; nucleotides not matched to a gene: 5. CDR3 length: 14 residues. The CDR3 nucleotides read TGTGCCAGCAGCTTGGAGGGGGCCCGCCACGAGCAGTACTTC. It specifies CASSLEGARHEQYF.

This chain links TRBV6-6 with TRBJ1-5; D may be TRBD1 (5 bases). Germline lookup yields CDR1 MNHNY and CDR2 SVGAGI (reference sequence). This CDR3 has 12 residues. V lost 6 bases and J lost 3, with 6 bases in between. CDR3 DNA: TGTGCCAGCAGGACAGTCAATCAGCCCCAGCATTTT. Translation gives CASRTVNQPQHF.

The chain is built from TRBV6-5 and TRBJ1-1, with a weak D call TRBD1 (5 bases). The V end was cut by 6 bases, the J end by 6 bases, with 17 bases between. The CDR3 sequence is 14 residues long. Germline values: CDR1 MNHEY, CDR2 SVGAGI. CDR3 region: CASRTGGRIAEAFF. CDR3 DNA: TGTGCCAGCAGGACTGGGGGGAGAATAGCTGAAGCTTTCTTT.

CDR3 protein: CASSLADRGHQPQHF. The CDR3 region has the DNA TGTGCCAGCAGCTTAGCGGACAGGGGGCATCAGCCCCAGCATTTT. The genes are TRBV7-9 and TRBJ1-5, with 11 bases aligning to TRBD1. The CDR3 is 15 amino acids. J lost 5 bases, V lost 0 bases, and 0 bases had no gene match. Germline V gene lookup returns CDR1 SEHNR and CDR2 FQNEAQ (reference sequence).

The chain carries TRBV12-5 and TRBJ1-2, with TRBD1 identical over 7 bases. Germline lookup yields CDR1 LGHNT and CDR2 FRNRAP. Unmatched junction bases numbered 7, after V lost 1 base and J lost 14 bases. The CDR3 runs to 12 residues. This CDR3 reads CASGLGGTAKTF. The CDR3 bases are TGTGCTAGTGGTTTGGGGGGGACAGCTAAAACCTTC.

The chain uses TRBV11-2 and TRBJ2-5; 9 nucleotides agree with TRBD1. Germline V gene data show CDR1 as SGHAT and CDR2 as FQNNGV. Germline trimming cut 1 base from V and 12 bases from J; bases unmatched to any gene: 0. This CDR3 has 11 residues. Here the CDR3 DNA reads TGTGCCAGCAGCTTAGGACAGGGGGAGTACTTC. It is translated as CASSLGQGEYF.

The CDR3 region has the DNA TGTGCCAGCAGTTTGGGGACGGGAGGTGGGCATTCACCCCTCCACTTT. Amino acids: CASSLGTGGGHSPLHF. This sequence joins TRBV28 and TRBJ1-6; tentative D call: TRBD1 (5 bases). The CDR3 is made up of 16 amino acids. The ends were cut back, 3 bases at V and 8 bases at J, with 17 bases in the middle. CDR1 and CDR2 from the germline V gene are MDHEN and SYDVKM.

The V and J genes are TRBV11-1 and TRBJ2-5; possibly TRBD1 for D (5 bases). Germline assignment: CDR1 SGHAT and CDR2 FQDESV (reference sequence). The CDR3 totals 13 residues. Deletions cut 3 bases from V and 4 bases from J, with 9 bases between. CDR3 sequence (DNA): TGTGCCAGCAGCTTCCAGGGTCGAGAGACCCAGTACTTC. Translating gives CASSFQGRETQYF.

This chain connects TRBV4-2 to TRBJ1-1; D is unclear. The CDR3 has 17 residues. Germline lookup yields CDR1 LGHNA and CDR2 YNFKEQ. The germline V and J ends were trimmed by 1 base and 1 base, with 16 bases remaining between them. CDR3 loop: CASSQVPLEGQNTEAFF. In nucleotides, the CDR3 is TGTGCCAGCAGCCAAGTACCGCTGGAGGGCCAGAACACTGAAGCTTTCTTT.

This chain connects TRBV11-1 to TRBJ2-3; 11 nucleotides match TRBD2. Unmatched junction bases numbered 4, after V lost 2 bases and J lost 6 bases. Germline assignment: CDR1 SGHAT and CDR2 FQDESV (reference sequence). The CDR3 extends over 15 amino acids. CDR3 DNA: TGTGCCAGCAGCTTAACTAGCGGGAGTTTTGATACGCAGTATTTT. This encodes CASSLTSGSFDTQYF.

J is TRBJ1-6 and V is TRBV7-3, with D unclear. Per germline, CDR1 SGHTA and CDR2 FQGTGA. Trimming shortened V by 5 bases and J by 7 bases, and 9 bases separated the two germline ends. CDR3 length equals 13 residues. The CDR3 nucleotides read TGTGCCAGCAGCCGAATAGTGAATTCACCCCTCCACTTT. Its translation: CASSRIVNSPLHF.

V and J are TRBV2 and TRBJ2-7; 10 bases fit TRBD1. The CDR3 has 14 amino acids. Germline V gene data show CDR1 as SNHLY and CDR2 as FYNNEI. Trimming removed 6 bases from V and 5 bases from J; junction bases left unmatched: 7. The CDR3 is CASRSTGGPNEQYF. The CDR3 DNA follows: TGTGCCAGCAGGTCGACAGGGGGCCCCAACGAGCAGTACTTC.

This chain joins TRBV9 and TRBJ1-3; D might be TRBD1 (6 bases). V was clipped by 4 bases and J by 2 bases, with 13 bases between them. The CDR3 covers 15 residues. CDR1 and CDR2 from the germline V gene are SGDLS and YYNGEE. The CDR3 sequence is CASSSRGFPGNTIYF. The DNA for the CDR3 is TGTGCCAGCAGCTCAAGGGGGTTCCCTGGAAACACCATATATTTT.

Worth noting for this clone: The sample has other DNA sequences that encode this CDR3 too. The chain's CDR3 is CASSRTGPYEQYF. CDR3 bases: TGTGCCAGCAGCCGGACAGGGCCCTACGAGCAGTACTTC. The rearrangement uses TRBV6-5 and TRBJ2-7; 8 positions agree with TRBD1. This CDR3 contains 13 residues. The germline CDR1 and CDR2 sequences are MNHEY and SVGAGI. J lost 2 bases, V lost 6 bases, and 3 bases had no gene match.

The chain combines TRBV4-1 with TRBJ2-7; 10 positions match TRBD1. The CDR3 contains 13 residues. Germline-derived CDR1 and CDR2 are MGHRA and YSYEKL. The junction had 2 bases not matched to a gene; V was cut back by 5 bases and J by 4 bases. The CDR3 here is CASSADRGYEQYF. The CDR3 nucleotides are TGCGCCAGCAGCGCGGACAGGGGGTACGAGCAGTACTTC.

This clone was seen just once. The J gene is TRBJ2-7, the V gene TRBV7-8, with TRBD1 identical over 8 bases. With V trimmed by 3 bases and J by 4 bases, 5 bases remained unmatched. Germline loops: CDR1 SGHVS, CDR2 FQNEAQ. The CDR3 sequence is 14 residues long. The CDR3, as DNA: TGTGCCAGCAGCTTCGGACAGGGCTTTTACGAGCAGTACTTC. It translates to CASSFGQGFYEQYF.